The rows below give T cell receptor beta chains drawn from one sample of a study of blood T cell repertoires in COVID-19. TCRdb's copy holds only in-frame clones and misses some; the assay was immunoSEQ multiplex PCR. The sample contains fewer than 350,000 clones, about 92% of which appear only once. Material for sequencing was peripheral blood. These receptors all come from a woman aged 55-75 years with COVID-19, enrolled during active disease. Each CDR3 is given with its conserved first and last residue. D genes are given only for firm matches. Rows give clone size only sometimes, using once, few, many, or a class for an expanded clone.

clone_size,cdr3_length,v_call,d_call,j_call,cdr3_nt,cdr3_aa
.,15,TRBV19,TRBD2,TRBJ2-5,TGTGCCAGTAGTAGGGGACTAGCGGGGCCGGAGACCCAGTACTTC,CASSRGLAGPETQYF
.,16,TRBV11-2,TRBD1,TRBJ2-4,TGTGCCAGCAGCCCCCTTGAAGGGGGCTTAAATCAGTACCAGTACTTC,CASSPLEGGLNQYQYF
once,16,TRBV3-1/TRBV3-2,.,TRBJ1-6,TGTGCCAGCAGCCCGACCAGACAGAATTATAATTCACCCCTCCACTTT,CASSPTRQNYNSPLHF
.,12,TRBV29-1,.,TRBJ2-7,TGCAGCGTTGGAATCAGGGACTACGAGCAGTACTTC,CSVGIRDYEQYF
.,16,TRBV4-2,TRBD2,TRBJ2-7,TGTGCCAGCAGCCAAGATTTAGCGGGGGGGCCCTACGAGCAGTACTTC,CASSQDLAGGPYEQYF
.,15,TRBV7-8,TRBD1,TRBJ1-1,TGTGCCAGCAGCACAAGACAGGGGGCGCTTACTGAAGCTTTCTTT,CASSTRQGALTEAFF
once,16,TRBV11-2,.,TRBJ2-2,TGTGCCAGCAGTTCAGGCCGGGGGGCTTTAACCGGGGAGCTGTTTTTT,CASSSGRGALTGELFF
.,15,TRBV27,TRBD1,TRBJ1-1,TGTGCCAGCAGTTTTTCCCCGGACAGGGTAACTGAAGCTTTCTTT,CASSFSPDRVTEAFF
.,16,TRBV5-1,.,TRBJ1-1,TGCGCCAGCAGCTTGACTTGGCAGGGGCCGAACACTGAAGCTTTCTTT,CASSLTWQGPNTEAFF
.,14,TRBV4-1,TRBD1,TRBJ1-1,TGCGCCAGCAGCCAGACAGGGTTTAGCACTGAAGCTTTCTTT,CASSQTGFSTEAFF
.,13,TRBV24-1,.,TRBJ2-1,TGTGCCACCAGTGACAGGCAGTACAATGAGCAGTTCTTC,CATSDRQYNEQFF
.,15,TRBV2,TRBD2,TRBJ2-3,TGTGCCAGCAGTGATGGGCGGGGGGAGGCAGATACGCAGTATTTT,CASSDGRGEADTQYF
.,13,TRBV6-5,.,TRBJ2-7,TGTGCCAGCAGTAGGACAGCCATGTACGAGCAGTACTTC,CASSRTAMYEQYF
.,13,TRBV18,TRBD1,TRBJ1-1,TGTGCCAGCTCACCCGGACAGGGGGAATGGGCTTTCTTT,CASSPGQGEWAFF
.,14,TRBV3-1/TRBV3-2,.,TRBJ1-5,TGTGCCAGCAGCCGTGGACAGTGGGGTCAGCCCCAGCATTTT,CASSRGQWGQPQHF
.,15,TRBV9,TRBD2,TRBJ2-1,TGTGCCAGCAGCAGAACTAGCGGGGGTGTCAATGAGCAGTTCTTC,CASSRTSGGVNEQFF
.,13,TRBV3-1/TRBV3-2,.,TRBJ1-3,TGTGCCAGCAGCCAAGGGGCGGGAAACACCATATATTTT,CASSQGAGNTIYF
.,13,TRBV9,.,TRBJ1-1,TGTGCCAGCACCAGAACAGAACGGTCTGAAGCTTTCTTT,CASTRTERSEAFF
.,12,TRBV29-1,TRBD1,TRBJ2-5,TGCAGCGTTGACAGACAGGGAAAGACCCAGTACTTC,CSVDRQGKTQYF
.,14,TRBV2,.,TRBJ1-6,TGTGCCAGCAGTGTCGCAGGCTCGAATTCACCCCTCCACTTT,CASSVAGSNSPLHF
.,19,TRBV7-3,TRBD2,TRBJ2-2,TGTGCCAGCAGCTTACTCCCCGATCCGGGACTAGTGAGTGCCGGGGAGCTGTTTTTT,CASSLLPDPGLVSAGELFF
.,11,TRBV14,.,TRBJ2-7,TGTGCCAGCAGCCTGCAGGCTCAGCAGTACTTC,CASSLQAQQYF
.,12,TRBV28,.,TRBJ2-5,TGTGCCAGCAGTCCCAACCAAGAGACCCAGTACTTC,CASSPNQETQYF
.,13,TRBV7-2,.,TRBJ2-7,TGTGCCAGTTCAAGAACAATCAACTACGAGCAGTACTTC,CASSRTINYEQYF
.,14,TRBV27,TRBD1,TRBJ1-2,TGTGCCAGCAAGGAGGACAGGAGCTCTTATGGCTACACCTTC,CASKEDRSSYGYTF
.,13,TRBV27,.,TRBJ1-4,TGTGCCAGCGGTGCACAGGTGTTTGAAAAACTGTTTTTT,CASGAQVFEKLFF
.,15,TRBV5-1,.,TRBJ2-2,TGCGCCAGCAGTTTCAGGGGCCCAAACACCGGGGAGCTGTTTTTT,CASSFRGPNTGELFF
.,14,TRBV5-1,.,TRBJ2-5,TGCGCCAGCAGCTACTCCGGGAGCCAAGAGACCCAGTACTTC,CASSYSGSQETQYF
.,16,TRBV7-9,.,TRBJ1-3,TGTGCCAGCAGCTTTGGACAGCCTTGGACGGGAAACACCATATATTTT,CASSFGQPWTGNTIYF
.,15,TRBV2,TRBD1,TRBJ1-5,TGTGCCACCGGGGGACAGACTAACCCCAATCAGCCCCAGCATTTT,CATGGQTNPNQPQHF
.,13,TRBV18,.,TRBJ1-2,TGTGCCAGCTCACCTGGTGAACTCTATGGCTACACCTTC,CASSPGELYGYTF
.,12,TRBV5-1,.,TRBJ2-1,TGCGCCAGCAGATCCGGGTTCGATGAGCAGTTCTTC,CASRSGFDEQFF
.,13,TRBV6-5,TRBD1,TRBJ2-7,TGTGCCAGCAGCGACAGGGGATGGTACGAGCAGTACTTC,CASSDRGWYEQYF